These 5 T cell receptor beta chains were sequenced from one sample in a study of post-analysis software for immune sequencing data. No antigen has been identified for these receptors. Points from the study as a whole: The five TRBV segments detected at higher frequency in patients than in controls included TRBV5-6, TRBV5-1 and TRBV20-1.

The authors incorporated unique molecular identifiers into the TCR beta cDNA libraries. TCRdb reanalysed the PCR reads using MiXCR and keeps one entry per CDR3 protein. The sample yields roughly 700,000 distinct CDR3 sequences, less than 35% seen once. Sequencing was performed on blood. The receptors were sampled from a girl aged 5-17 years with multiple sclerosis.

This clonotype was found a few times. The CDR3 here is CSARESLAGAYEQYF. The CDR3 region has the DNA TGCAGTGCTAGAGAGTCACTAGCGGGGGCCTACGAGCAGTACTTC. V usage is TRBV20-1 and J usage is TRBJ2-7; TRBD2 agrees at 11 bases. The CDR3 is 15 amino acids. The J segment lost 2 bases and the V segment lost 0 bases, leaving 3 bases of the junction unmatched. Germline V gene data show CDR1 as DFQATT and CDR2 as SNEGSKA (reference sequence).

The chain links TRBV28 to TRBJ2-4; 8 nucleotides align to TRBD2. V lost 6 bases, J lost 9 bases, and 7 bases stayed unmatched. The germline gives CDR1 MDHEN, CDR2 SYDVKM. The CDR3 totals 13 residues. The CDR3 protein is CASSLTGTSIQYF. CDR3 nucleotide sequence: TGTGCCAGCAGCCTTACCGGGACTAGCATTCAGTACTTC. Based on the CDR3 plus reference TRBV28 and TRBJ2-4, the full variable domain is DVKVTQSSRYLVKRTGEKVFLECVQDMDHENMFWYRQDPGLGLRLIYFSYDVKMKEKGDIPEGYSVSREKKERFSLILESASTNQTSMYLCASSLTGTSIQYFGAGTRLSVL.

J is TRBJ2-1 and V is TRBV29-1, with TRBD2 matching over 7 bases. This CDR3 contains 16 residues. V lost 0 bases and J lost 1; bases outside the gene matches: 6. Germline V gene data show CDR1 as SQVTM and CDR2 as ANQGSEA. In DNA, the CDR3 is TGCAGCGTTGAAGATCCGTCTAGCGGTTCCTACAATGAGCAGTTCTTC. Translating it yields CSVEDPSSGSYNEQFF.

This chain uses TRBV27 with TRBJ1-1; TRBD1 matches at 7 bases. This CDR3 contains 16 residues. The germline CDR1 and CDR2 sequences are MNHEY and SMNVEV (reference sequence). Germline trimming cut 5 bases from V and 4 bases from J; bases unmatched to any gene: 13. CDR3 sequence reads: CASSLYRQGESTEAFF. CDR3 bases: TGTGCCAGCAGTCTCTATCGACAGGGTGAAAGCACTGAAGCTTTCTTT.

This clonotype was detected a few times. The chain couples TRBV7-9 to TRBJ2-1, with a weak D call TRBD1 (6 bases). The length of the CDR3 is 13 residues. V was cut by 4 bases and J by 12 bases, with 16 bases left in between. The germline V gene encodes CDR1 SEHNR and CDR2 FQNEAQ (reference sequence). CDR3 protein: CASSSTGSIGQFF. For the CDR3, the DNA is TGTGCCAGCAGCTCTACAGGGAGCATCGGGCAGTTCTTC.